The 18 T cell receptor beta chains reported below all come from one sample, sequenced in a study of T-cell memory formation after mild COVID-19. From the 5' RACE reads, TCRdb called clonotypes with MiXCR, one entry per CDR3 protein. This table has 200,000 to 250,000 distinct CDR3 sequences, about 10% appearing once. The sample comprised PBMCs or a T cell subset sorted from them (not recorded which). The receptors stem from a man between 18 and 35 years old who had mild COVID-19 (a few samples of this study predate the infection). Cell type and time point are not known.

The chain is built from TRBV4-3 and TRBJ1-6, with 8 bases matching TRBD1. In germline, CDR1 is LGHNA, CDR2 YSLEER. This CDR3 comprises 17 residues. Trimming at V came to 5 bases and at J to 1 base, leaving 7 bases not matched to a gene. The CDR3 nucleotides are TGCGCCAGCAGCTATGACAGGGGAGGTTCCTATAATTCACCCCTCCACTTT. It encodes CASSYDRGGSYNSPLHF.

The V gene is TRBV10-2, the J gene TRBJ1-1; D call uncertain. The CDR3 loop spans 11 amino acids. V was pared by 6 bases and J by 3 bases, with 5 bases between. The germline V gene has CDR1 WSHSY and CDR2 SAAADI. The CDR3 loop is CASRSYTEAFF. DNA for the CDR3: TGCGCCAGCAGGAGCTACACTGAAGCTTTCTTT.

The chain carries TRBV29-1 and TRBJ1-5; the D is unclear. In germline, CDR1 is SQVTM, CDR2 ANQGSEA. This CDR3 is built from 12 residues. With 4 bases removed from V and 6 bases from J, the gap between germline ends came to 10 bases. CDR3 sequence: CSVGEVGQPQHF. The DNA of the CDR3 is TGCAGCGTTGGGGAGGTTGGTCAGCCCCAGCATTTT. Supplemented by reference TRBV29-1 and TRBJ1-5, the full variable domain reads SAVISQKPSRDICQRGTSLTIQCQVDSQVTMMFWYRQQPGQSLTLIATANQGSEATYESGFVIDKFPISRPNLTFSTLTVSNMSPEDSSIYLCSVGEVGQPQHFGDGTRLSIL.

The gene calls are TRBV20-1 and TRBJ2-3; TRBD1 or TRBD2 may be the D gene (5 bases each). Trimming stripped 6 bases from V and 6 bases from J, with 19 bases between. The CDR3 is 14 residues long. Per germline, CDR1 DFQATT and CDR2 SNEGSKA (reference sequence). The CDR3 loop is CSAPLEGTWDTQYF. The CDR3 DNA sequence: TGCAGTGCGCCGCTCGAGGGGACGTGGGATACGCAGTATTTT.

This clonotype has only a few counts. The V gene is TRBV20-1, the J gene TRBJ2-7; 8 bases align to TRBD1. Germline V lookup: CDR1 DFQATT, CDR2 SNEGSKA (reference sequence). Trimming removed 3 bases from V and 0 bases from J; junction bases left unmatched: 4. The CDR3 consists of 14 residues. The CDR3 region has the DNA TGCAGTGCTAGGGACAGGGCCTCCTCCTACGAGCAGTACTTC. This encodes CSARDRASSYEQYF.

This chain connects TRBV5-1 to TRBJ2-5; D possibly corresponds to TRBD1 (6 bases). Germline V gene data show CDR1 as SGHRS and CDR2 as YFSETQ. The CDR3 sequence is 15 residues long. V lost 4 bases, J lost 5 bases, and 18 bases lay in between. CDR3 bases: TGCGCCAGCAGCCCCGGACCAGGGGCTGGTGAGACCCAGTACTTC. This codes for CASSPGPGAGETQYF.

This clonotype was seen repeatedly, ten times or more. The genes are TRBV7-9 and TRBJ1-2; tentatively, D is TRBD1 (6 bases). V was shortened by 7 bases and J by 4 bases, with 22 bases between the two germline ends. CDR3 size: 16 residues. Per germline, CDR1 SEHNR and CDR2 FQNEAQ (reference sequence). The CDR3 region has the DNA TGTGCCAGCACCCCCCTGGACAGCTCCTTCCTCTATGGCTACACCTTC. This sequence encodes CASTPLDSSFLYGYTF. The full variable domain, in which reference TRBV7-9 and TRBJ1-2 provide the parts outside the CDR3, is DTGVSQNPRHKITKRGQNVTFRCDPISEHNRLYWYRQTLGQGPEFLTYFQNEAQLEKSRLLSDRFSAERPKGSFSTLEIQRTEQGDSAMYLCASTPLDSSFLYGYTFGSGTRLTVV.

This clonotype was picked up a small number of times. The CDR3 loop is CASRDSYLGNTIYF. The CDR3 DNA sequence: TGCGCCAGTCGGGACAGCTACTTGGGAAACACCATATATTTT. The V gene is TRBV5-1, the J gene TRBJ1-3, with 7 bases that match TRBD1. The germline gives CDR1 SGHRS, CDR2 YFSETQ. There are 14 residues in the CDR3. V lost 8 bases and J lost 4; bases outside the gene matches: 9.

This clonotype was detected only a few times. The CDR3 DNA sequence: TGTGCCAGCAGCCAGAACATAGAGACCCAGTACTTC. Protein sequence: CASSQNIETQYF. The V and J genes are TRBV3-1 and TRBJ2-5; no reliable D call. The germline V gene encodes CDR1 LGHDT and CDR2 YNNKEL (reference sequence). Trimming removed 3 bases from V and 4 bases from J, with 6 bases in between. The CDR3 is made up of 12 amino acids.

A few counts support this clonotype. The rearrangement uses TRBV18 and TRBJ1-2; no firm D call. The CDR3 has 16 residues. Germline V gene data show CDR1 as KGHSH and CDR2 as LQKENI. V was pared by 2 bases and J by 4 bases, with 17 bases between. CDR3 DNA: TGTGCCAGCTCACCAGAGGGTGGCGGAGGATCCTATGGCTACACCTTC. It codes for CASSPEGGGGSYGYTF.

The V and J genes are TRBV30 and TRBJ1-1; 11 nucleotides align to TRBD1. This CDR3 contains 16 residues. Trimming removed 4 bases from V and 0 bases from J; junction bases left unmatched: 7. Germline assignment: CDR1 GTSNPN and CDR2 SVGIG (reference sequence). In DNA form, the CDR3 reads TGTGCCTGGAACACCCCGGGACAGGGGGTGAACACTGAAGCTTTCTTT. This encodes CAWNTPGQGVNTEAFF.

The CDR3 is CASSVQRLAGGRTDTQYF. CDR3 coding DNA: TGTGCCAGCAGTGTACAGAGGCTAGCGGGGGGACGGACAGATACGCAGTATTTT. The chain joins TRBV2 to TRBJ2-3, with TRBD2 matching over 11 bases. This CDR3 spans 18 amino acids. The ends lost 4 bases at V and 3 bases at J; junction bases unmatched: 12. Germline lookup yields CDR1 SNHLY and CDR2 FYNNEI. The full variable domain, completed using reference TRBV2 and TRBJ2-3, is EPEVTQTPSHQVTQMGQEVILRCVPISNHLYFYWYRQILGQKVEFLVSFYNNEISEKSEIFDDQFSVERPDGSNFTLKIRSTKLEDSAMYFCASSVQRLAGGRTDTQYFGPGTRLTVL.

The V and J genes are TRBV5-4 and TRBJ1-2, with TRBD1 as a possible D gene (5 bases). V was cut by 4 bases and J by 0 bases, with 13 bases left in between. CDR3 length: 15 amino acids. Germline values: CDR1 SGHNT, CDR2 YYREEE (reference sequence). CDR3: CASSGGTESNYGYTF. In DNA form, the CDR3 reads TGTGCCAGCAGCGGGGGGACGGAGTCTAACTATGGCTACACCTTC.

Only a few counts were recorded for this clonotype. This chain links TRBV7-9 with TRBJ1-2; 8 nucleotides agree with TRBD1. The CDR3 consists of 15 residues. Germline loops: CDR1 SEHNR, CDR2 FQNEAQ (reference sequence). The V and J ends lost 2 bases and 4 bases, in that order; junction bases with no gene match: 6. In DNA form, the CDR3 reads TGTGCCAGCAGCTTACCCCAGGGGGCTGGCTATGGCTACACCTTC. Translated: CASSLPQGAGYGYTF.

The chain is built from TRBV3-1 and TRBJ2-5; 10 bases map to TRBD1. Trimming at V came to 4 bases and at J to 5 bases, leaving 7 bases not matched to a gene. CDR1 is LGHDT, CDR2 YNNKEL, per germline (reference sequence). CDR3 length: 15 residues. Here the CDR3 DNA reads TGTGCCAGCAGCCTCTGGACAGGGGGAGTGGAGACCCAGTACTTC. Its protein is CASSLWTGGVETQYF.

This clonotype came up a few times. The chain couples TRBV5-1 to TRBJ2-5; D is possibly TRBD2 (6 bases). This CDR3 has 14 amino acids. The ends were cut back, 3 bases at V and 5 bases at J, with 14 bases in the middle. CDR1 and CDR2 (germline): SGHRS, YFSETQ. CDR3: CASSWGLPGETQYF. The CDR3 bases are TGCGCCAGCAGCTGGGGACTGCCCGGGGAGACCCAGTACTTC.

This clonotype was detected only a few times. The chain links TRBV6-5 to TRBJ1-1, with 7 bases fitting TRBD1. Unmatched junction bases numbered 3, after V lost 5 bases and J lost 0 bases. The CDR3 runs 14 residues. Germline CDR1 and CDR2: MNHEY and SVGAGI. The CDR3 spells CASSDRAMNTEAFF. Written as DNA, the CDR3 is TGTGCCAGCAGTGACAGGGCTATGAACACTGAAGCTTTCTTT.

CDR3 sequence: CASSWTPTGYGYTF. The DNA of the CDR3 is TGTGCCAGCAGTTGGACTCCAACGGGCTATGGCTACACCTTC. The V gene is TRBV12-3 or TRBV12-4, the J gene TRBJ1-2; no reliable D call. Between the trimmed V and J ends, which lost 4 bases and 4 bases, there was a span of 13 bases. The CDR3 spans 14 residues.